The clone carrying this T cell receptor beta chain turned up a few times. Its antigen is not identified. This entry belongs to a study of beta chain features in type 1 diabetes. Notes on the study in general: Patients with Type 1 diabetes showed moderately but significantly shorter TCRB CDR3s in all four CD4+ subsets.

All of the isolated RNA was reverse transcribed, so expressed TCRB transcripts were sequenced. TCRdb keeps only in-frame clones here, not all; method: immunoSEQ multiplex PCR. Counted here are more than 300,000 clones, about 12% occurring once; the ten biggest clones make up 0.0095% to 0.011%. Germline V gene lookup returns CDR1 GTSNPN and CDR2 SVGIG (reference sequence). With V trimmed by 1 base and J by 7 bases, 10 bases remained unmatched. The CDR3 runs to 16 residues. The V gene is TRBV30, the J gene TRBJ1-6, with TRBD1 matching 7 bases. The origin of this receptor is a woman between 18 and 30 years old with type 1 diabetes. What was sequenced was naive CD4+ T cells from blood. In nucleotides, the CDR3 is TGTGCCTGGAGTGGTTCTAGCGTCAGGGGGAATTCACCCCTCCACTTT. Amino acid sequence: CAWSGSSVRGNSPLHF.